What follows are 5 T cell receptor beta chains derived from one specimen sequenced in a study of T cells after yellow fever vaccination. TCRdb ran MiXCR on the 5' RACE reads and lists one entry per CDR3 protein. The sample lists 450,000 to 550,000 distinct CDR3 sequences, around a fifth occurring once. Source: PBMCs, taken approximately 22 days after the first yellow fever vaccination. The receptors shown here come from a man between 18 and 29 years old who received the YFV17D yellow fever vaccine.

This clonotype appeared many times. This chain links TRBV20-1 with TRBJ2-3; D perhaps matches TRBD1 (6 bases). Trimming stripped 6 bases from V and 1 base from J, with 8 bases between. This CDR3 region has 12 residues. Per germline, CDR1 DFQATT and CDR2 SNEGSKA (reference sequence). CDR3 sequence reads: CSARTGTDTQYF. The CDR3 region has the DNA TGCAGTGCCCGGACAGGCACAGATACGCAGTATTTT.

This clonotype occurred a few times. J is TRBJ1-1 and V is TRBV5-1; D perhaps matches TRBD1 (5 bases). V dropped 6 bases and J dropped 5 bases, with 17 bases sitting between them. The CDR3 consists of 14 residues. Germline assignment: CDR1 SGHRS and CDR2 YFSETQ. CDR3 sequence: CASTRDQAGTEAFF. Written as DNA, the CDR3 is TGCGCCAGCACACGGGACCAGGCGGGGACTGAAGCTTTCTTT.

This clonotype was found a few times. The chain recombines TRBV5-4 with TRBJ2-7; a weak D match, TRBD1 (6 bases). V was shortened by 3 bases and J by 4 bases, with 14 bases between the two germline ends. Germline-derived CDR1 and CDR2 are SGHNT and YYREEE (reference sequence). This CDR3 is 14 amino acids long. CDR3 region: CASSSRDISYEQYF. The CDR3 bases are TGTGCCAGCAGCTCCCGGGACATTTCTTACGAGCAGTACTTC.

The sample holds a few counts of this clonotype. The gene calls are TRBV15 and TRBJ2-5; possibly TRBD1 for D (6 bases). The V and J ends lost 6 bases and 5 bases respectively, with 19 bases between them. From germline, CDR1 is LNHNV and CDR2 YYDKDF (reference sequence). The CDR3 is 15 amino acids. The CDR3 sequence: CATSTGWNYRETQYF. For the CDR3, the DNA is TGTGCCACCAGTACAGGGTGGAACTATCGGGAGACCCAGTACTTC.

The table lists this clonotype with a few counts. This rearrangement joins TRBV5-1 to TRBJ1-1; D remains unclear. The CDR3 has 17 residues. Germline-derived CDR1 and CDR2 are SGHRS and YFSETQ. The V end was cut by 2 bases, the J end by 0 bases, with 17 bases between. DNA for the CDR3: TGCGCCAGCAGCTTACGCAACTATACCTTAATGAACACTGAAGCTTTCTTT. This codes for CASSLRNYTLMNTEAFF.